This entry concerns a single T cell receptor beta chain. The sequenced template was cDNA made from the entire isolated RNA. Clones were sequenced by immunoSEQ multiplex PCR, and TCRdb holds only the in-frame ones, with some missing. The data hold under 500,000 clones, with approximately 28% observed a single time. These data belong to a study of beta chain features in type 1 diabetes. Overall study: Examination covered 107,917,701 sorted cells spanning all samples.

Germline V lookup: CDR1 LNHNV, CDR2 YYDKDF (reference sequence). Trimming stripped 0 bases from V and 8 bases from J, with 13 bases between. The CDR3 is 15 residues long. This TCR was recovered from a man aged 18 to 30 in good health. Input material: naive CD4+ T cells from blood. The genes are TRBV15 and TRBJ1-4, with D uncertain. DNA of the CDR3: TGTGCCACCAGCAGAGATCGGGTGAGAGGGGAAAAACTGTTTTTT. Translated, it gives CATSRDRVRGEKLFF. Filled out from reference TRBV15 and TRBJ1-4, the complete variable domain reads DAMVIQNPRYQVTQFGKPVTLSCSQTLNHNVMYWYQQKSSQAPKLLFHYYDKDFNNEADTPDNFQSRRPNTSFCFLDIRSPGLGDTAMYLCATSRDRVRGEKLFFGSGTQLSVL.